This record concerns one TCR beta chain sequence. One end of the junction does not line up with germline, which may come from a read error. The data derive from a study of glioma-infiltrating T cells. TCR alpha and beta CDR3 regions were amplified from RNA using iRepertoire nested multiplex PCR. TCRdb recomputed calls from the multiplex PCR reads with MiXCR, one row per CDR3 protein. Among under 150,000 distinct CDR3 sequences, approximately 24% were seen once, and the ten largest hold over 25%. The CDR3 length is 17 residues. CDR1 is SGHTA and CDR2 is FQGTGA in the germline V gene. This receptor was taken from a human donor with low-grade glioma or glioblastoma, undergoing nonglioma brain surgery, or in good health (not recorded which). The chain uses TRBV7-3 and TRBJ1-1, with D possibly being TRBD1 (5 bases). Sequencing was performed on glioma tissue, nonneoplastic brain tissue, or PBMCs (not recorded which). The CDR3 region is CASSFEGHLTKNTEASF. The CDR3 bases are TGCGCCAGCAGCTTCGAGGGGCACCTCACGAAGAACACTGAAGCTTCCTTT.